This note documents a single T cell receptor beta chain sequence. The target antigen is unknown. The record originates from a study of identical twins. Study-level points and caveats: These conclusions were based on statistical analysis (cross-sectional, not following the same donors). Among monozygotic twins, out-of-frame TCR alpha sharing exceeded what models predicted.

CDR1 SQVTM and CDR2 ANQGSEA come from the germline V gene. Trimming pared 2 bases from V and 8 bases from J, leaving 19 bases between. The CDR3 extends over 15 amino acids. From the 5' RACE reads, TCRdb called clonotypes with MiXCR, one entry per CDR3 protein. The sample has about 340,000 distinct CDR3 sequences, roughly an eighth seen once; the top ten hold just over 7%. These data were likewise used in another study, on yellow fever vaccine responses in identical twins.

This clonotype was sampled from a woman aged 18-29 years in good health. The chain has TRBV29-1 and TRBJ2-1, with D possibly TRBD2 on 5 matching bases. Source material: CD8+ T cells sorted from blood. The CDR3 is CSVEPLGRFGYEQFF. CDR3 sequence (DNA): TGCAGCGTTGAACCACTAGGGAGATTCGGTTATGAGCAGTTCTTC.